A single sample gave rise to the 27 T cell receptor beta chains below, sequenced in a study of response to subunit inactivated influenza vaccine. TCRdb independently ran MiXCR on the RT-PCR reads; one entry per CDR3 protein. The table lists around 170,000 distinct CDR3 sequences, roughly 10% of them singletons. Sequenced material: CD8+ T cells sorted from PBMCs, taken less than 30 months after vaccination. These receptors were obtained from a man between 50 and 75 years old who received an inactivated influenza vaccine.

This clonotype was found many times. The chain joins TRBV12-3 or TRBV12-4 to TRBJ2-1; 8 bases line up with TRBD2. The CDR3 runs to 14 residues. The ends lost 6 bases at V and 8 bases at J; junction bases unmatched: 9. The CDR3 region has the DNA TGTGCCAGCAGAAGTAGCGGGGAGGGGGATGAGCAGTTCTTC. Amino acids: CASRSSGEGDEQFF.

This clonotype was found many times. CDR3: CASSLAGGNTEAFF. In DNA form, the CDR3 reads TGTGCCAGCAGCTTAGCTGGGGGGAACACTGAAGCTTTCTTT. The chain carries TRBV13 and TRBJ1-1, with a tentative D call TRBD1 (5 bases). Trimming shortened V by 1 base and J by 1 base, and 7 bases separated the two germline ends. This CDR3 has 14 residues. CDR1 and CDR2 from the germline V gene are PRHDT and FYEKMQ (reference sequence).

This clonotype showed up just a few times. V is TRBV29-1 and J is TRBJ2-7; D may be TRBD1 (5 bases). V lost 3 bases and J lost 6, with 12 bases in between. This CDR3 has 12 amino acids. From germline, CDR1 is SQVTM and CDR2 ANQGSEA. Here the CDR3 DNA reads TGCAGCGTTGATACAGGTTCCCTCGAGCAGTACTTC. This codes for CSVDTGSLEQYF.

This chain links TRBV29-1 with TRBJ2-1; 9 positions match TRBD2. Germline CDR1 reads SQVTM; CDR2 reads ANQGSEA. With V trimmed by 3 bases and J by 11 bases, 8 bases remained unmatched. The CDR3 is made up of 13 amino acids. The CDR3 nucleotides are TGCAGCGTTGATTGGGCTAGCGGGGTGCAGCAGTTCTTC. Translated: CSVDWASGVQQFF.

This clonotype showed up many times. V and J are TRBV27 and TRBJ2-2; D gene ambiguous. The CDR3 consists of 12 residues. V lost 6 bases and J 7 bases, leaving 9 bases between the germline ends. Germline V gene sequence: CDR1 MNHEY, CDR2 SMNVEV (reference sequence). The DNA of the CDR3 is TGTGCCAGCAGCCCGAATGGCGGGGAGCTGTTTTTT. It encodes CASSPNGGELFF.

This clonotype was observed a handful of times. This sequence joins TRBV12-3 or TRBV12-4 and TRBJ2-5; D is uncertain. Trimming stripped 5 bases from V and 2 bases from J, with 3 bases between. This CDR3 has 11 amino acids. The CDR3 loop reads CASSVQETQYF. DNA of the CDR3: TGTGCCAGCAGTGTACAAGAGACCCAGTACTTC.

The CDR3 DNA reads as TGTGCCAGCAGCCAAGATTTGGAGGGGGTCGGTTCACCCCTCCACTTT. Its translation is CASSQDLEGVGSPLHF. The V call is TRBV4-2, the J call TRBJ1-6; possibly TRBD1 for D (6 bases). Germline lookup yields CDR1 LGHNA and CDR2 YNFKEQ. The CDR3 sequence is 16 residues long. Trimming left V 0 bases short and J 9 bases short, with 15 bases between.

This clonotype was observed a handful of times. The chain is built from TRBV7-8 and TRBJ2-7; the D is unclear. Looked up from germline, CDR1 is SGHVS and CDR2 is FQNEAQ. V was cut by 3 bases and J by 5 bases, with 11 bases left in between. The CDR3 contains 13 residues. The CDR3 DNA follows: TGTGCCAGCAGCTTGACCTTAACCCACGAGCAGTACTTC. Its translation is CASSLTLTHEQYF. The entire variable domain, with the rest obtained from reference TRBV7-8 and TRBJ2-7, is as follows: GAGVSQSPRYKVAKRGQDVALRCDPISGHVSLFWYQQALGQGPEFLTYFQNEAQLDKSGLPSDRFFAERPEGSVSTLKIQRTQQEDSAVYLCASSLTLTHEQYFGPGTRLTVT.

This chain uses TRBV3-1 with TRBJ2-3, with TRBD2 matching 7 bases. V lost 8 bases, J lost 1 base, and 6 bases stayed unmatched. Germline values: CDR1 LGHDT, CDR2 YNNKEL (reference sequence). The CDR3 is made up of 14 amino acids. The CDR3 protein is CASRTGGGTDTQYF. The CDR3 nucleotides are TGTGCCAGCCGTACGGGAGGTGGCACAGATACGCAGTATTTT.

V usage is TRBV12-3 or TRBV12-4 and J usage is TRBJ2-5; 10 bases fit TRBD1. J gave up 5 bases and V 4 bases, and 4 bases lay outside the gene matches. The CDR3 runs to 14 residues. CDR3 loop: CASSSAGQGETQYF. The CDR3 DNA reads as TGTGCCAGCAGTTCAGCGGGACAGGGGGAGACCCAGTACTTC.

This clonotype was counted ten times or more. The rearrangement links TRBV27 to TRBJ1-4; perhaps TRBD1 as D (5 bases). V was clipped by 2 bases and J by 5 bases, with 6 bases between them. The CDR3 has 13 amino acids. The germline CDR1 and CDR2 sequences are MNHEY and SMNVEV (reference sequence). The CDR3 nucleotides read TGTGCCAGCAGTTTAAACAGGAATGAAAAACTGTTTTTT. Translation gives CASSLNRNEKLFF.

This clonotype was recorded at least ten times. The V gene is TRBV7-9, the J gene TRBJ2-7; D is unresolved. The CDR3 has 12 amino acids. V was shortened by 4 bases and J by 1 base, with 5 bases between the two germline ends. CDR1 and CDR2 from the germline V gene are SEHNR and FQNEAQ (reference sequence). The CDR3 sequence is CASSSTSYEQYF. CDR3 nucleotide sequence: TGTGCCAGCAGCTCCACGTCCTACGAGCAGTACTTC.

This clonotype showed up many times. The chain recombines TRBV27 with TRBJ2-2, with TRBD1 identical over 8 bases. Germline V gene lookup returns CDR1 MNHEY and CDR2 SMNVEV (reference sequence). The trim removed 3 bases at V and 3 bases at J, leaving 6 bases unmatched. The CDR3 runs to 16 residues. The CDR3: CASSFHATGDTGELFF. The DNA of the CDR3 is TGTGCCAGCAGTTTCCACGCGACAGGGGACACCGGGGAGCTGTTTTTT.

The sample holds many counts of this clonotype. The V gene is TRBV11-2, the J gene TRBJ2-3; no reliable D call. With 5 bases removed from V and 1 base from J, the gap between germline ends came to 7 bases. Germline-derived CDR1 and CDR2 are SGHAT and FQNNGV. The CDR3 sequence is 13 residues long. CDR3 sequence: CASSPTGTDTQYF. In nucleotides, the CDR3 is TGTGCCAGCAGCCCCACGGGCACAGATACGCAGTATTTT.

V gene TRBV7-8 combines with J gene TRBJ2-1; D not certain. The CDR3 sequence is 17 residues long. Per germline, CDR1 SGHVS and CDR2 FQNEAQ. Trimming stripped 0 bases from V and 0 bases from J, with 12 bases between. The CDR3 DNA sequence: TGTGCCAGCAGCTTAGCCCACCCGGAGAGCTCCTACAATGAGCAGTTCTTC. The encoded protein is CASSLAHPESSYNEQFF.

This clonotype was seen more than once but under ten times. The CDR3 region is CAIRTLPGRDEQFF. The CDR3 coding sequence is TGTGCCATCAGGACTTTGCCCGGTAGGGATGAGCAGTTCTTC. The genes are TRBV10-3 and TRBJ2-1; D not certain. There are 14 residues in the CDR3. Trimming pared 6 bases from V and 8 bases from J, leaving 17 bases between. The germline V gene encodes CDR1 ENHRY and CDR2 SYGVKD.

This chain uses TRBV29-1 with TRBJ2-7, with a tentative D call TRBD1 (6 bases). V lost 2 bases and J lost 4, with 12 bases in between. CDR3 length: 13 amino acids. Germline loops: CDR1 SQVTM, CDR2 ANQGSEA. CDR3 sequence: CSVEMGHGYEQYF. The CDR3 DNA sequence: TGCAGCGTTGAAATGGGACACGGATACGAGCAGTACTTC.

This clonotype was found many times. This sequence joins TRBV7-6 and TRBJ1-5, with D perhaps matching TRBD1 (5 bases). Germline V gives CDR1 SGHVS, CDR2 FNYEAQ. The CDR3 is made up of 13 amino acids. V lost 1 base, J lost 7 bases, and 8 bases lay in between. This CDR3 is CASSLVGDQPQHF. Here the CDR3 DNA reads TGTGCCAGCAGCTTAGTGGGGGACCAGCCCCAGCATTTT.

This clonotype was picked up a small number of times. The genes are TRBV5-6 and TRBJ1-5, with TRBD1 matching 11 bases. V shed 3 bases and J 7 bases; nucleotides not matched to a gene: 3. The CDR3 runs 14 residues. Germline V lookup: CDR1 SGHDT, CDR2 YYEEEE. CDR3 protein: CASSWGTGGQPQHF. The DNA for the CDR3 is TGTGCCAGCAGCTGGGGGACAGGGGGGCAGCCCCAGCATTTT.

With regard to this clonotype: The junction differs from germline at one of its ends, possibly a read error. The chain has TRBV3-1 and TRBJ2-7; D gene ambiguous. CDR1 and CDR2 from the germline V gene are LGHDT and YNNKEL (reference sequence). CDR3 length: 15 residues. Here the CDR3 DNA reads TGTGCCTGCAGCCAGCAGGCGTCTTGTACCCACGAGCAGTACTTC. Its translation: CACSQQASCTHEQYF.

The CDR3 loop is CASSLEAGGGTDTQYF. CDR3 nucleotide sequence: TGTGCCAGCAGCTTAGAAGCGGGGGGAGGCACAGATACGCAGTATTTT. The J gene is TRBJ2-3, the V gene TRBV7-6; 9 bases line up with TRBD2. With 1 base clipped from V and 1 base from J, the junction kept 3 bases outside the gene matches. The CDR3 runs 16 residues. The germline CDR1 and CDR2 sequences are SGHVS and FNYEAQ.

This clonotype was counted between two and nine times. J is TRBJ2-1 and V is TRBV6-1, with D possibly being TRBD2 (6 bases). Germline V gives CDR1 MNHNS, CDR2 SASEGT. CDR3 length: 11 amino acids. V dropped 3 bases and J dropped 13 bases, with 10 bases sitting between them. CDR3 amino acids: CASSEGTGQFF. The CDR3 nucleotides are TGTGCCAGCAGTGAGGGGACTGGACAGTTCTTC.

This clonotype was seen at least ten times. The chain is built from TRBV9 and TRBJ2-7; D uncertain. The V gene lost 4 bases and the J gene lost 0 bases, with 11 bases spanning the gap. The germline V gene encodes CDR1 SGDLS and CDR2 YYNGEE. The CDR3 length is 14 residues. The CDR3 sequence is CASSPRLYSYEQYF. In DNA, the CDR3 is TGTGCCAGCAGCCCTAGGCTATACTCCTACGAGCAGTACTTC.

Turning to this clonotype: This may arise from a read error, as a much more abundant clone is one base away. The chain links TRBV4-3 to TRBJ2-7; a possible D gene is TRBD1 (7 bases). The germline gives CDR1 LGHNA, CDR2 YSLEER. CDR3 size: 14 residues. V was trimmed by 4 bases and J by 5 bases, leaving 15 bases between them. CDR3 in amino acids: CASSLNQGGNEQYF. In nucleotides, the CDR3 is TGCGCCAGCAGCCTAAATCAGGGGGGCAACGAGCAGTACTTC.

This clonotype was seen ten or more times. V usage is TRBV5-6 and J usage is TRBJ2-3, with 7 positions matching TRBD2. This CDR3 is 17 amino acids long. Losses at the gene ends were 0 bases for V and 4 bases for J; bases not matched to a gene: 11. CDR1 is SGHDT, CDR2 YYEEEE, per germline. The CDR3 DNA reads TGTGCCAGCAGCTTGGTCCCTAGCGGATCACTACCAGATACGCAGTATTTT. Amino acids: CASSLVPSGSLPDTQYF.

This clonotype was picked up many times. The chain links TRBV9 to TRBJ2-1, with 8 bases matching TRBD2. CDR1 and CDR2 from the germline V gene are SGDLS and YYNGEE. The V and J ends lost 2 bases and 6 bases, in that order; junction bases with no gene match: 7. The CDR3 has 15 amino acids. CDR3 sequence (DNA): TGTGCCAGCAGCGTGAGCGGGAGTGAGGGCAATGAGCAGTTCTTC. Translated, it gives CASSVSGSEGNEQFF.

The chain combines TRBV20-1 with TRBJ1-5, with D perhaps matching TRBD1 (5 bases). Trimming pared 3 bases from V and 3 bases from J, leaving 15 bases between. The CDR3 length is 15 residues. Per the germline V gene, CDR1 is DFQATT and CDR2 is SNEGSKA (reference sequence). The CDR3 DNA reads TGCAGTGCTAGTGATTCATGGGACCCCAATCAGCCCCAGCATTTT. Its protein is CSASDSWDPNQPQHF.